These T cell receptor beta chains were read from a single sample in a study of cytomegalovirus exposure and HLA in healthy donors. Clones were sequenced by immunoSEQ multiplex PCR, and TCRdb holds only the in-frame ones, with some missing. Of approximately 230,000 clones in the sample, roughly 87% were seen once. Specimen: PBMCs. Receptor source: a man between 18 and 35 years old in good health and CMV-seropositive. CDR3s include the opening cysteine and the closing phenylalanine or tryptophan. D genes are given only for firm matches. For some rows the clone size is stated as once, few or many, or as a class when expanded; others skip it.

clone size	D gene	CDR3 length	J gene	V gene	CDR3 DNA	CDR3 protein
once	TRBD1	15	TRBJ2-1	TRBV19	TGTGCCAGCTCTTGGACAGGGGAGGCCTACAATGAGCAGTTCTTC	CASSWTGEAYNEQFF
-	TRBD1	13	TRBJ1-2	TRBV4-3	TGCGCCAGCAGTCGAGGGGGCGACTATGGCTACACCTTC	CASSRGGDYGYTF
-	-	15	TRBJ2-3	TRBV5-1	TGCGCCAGCAGCTTGGGTGGTGGGGGCACAGATACGCAGTATTTT	CASSLGGGGTDTQYF
-	TRBD2	15	TRBJ2-7	TRBV7-8	TGTGCCAGCAGCTTCGGACTAGCGGGAGGCCCCGAGCAGTACTTC	CASSFGLAGGPEQYF
-	-	13	TRBJ2-3	TRBV6-5	TGTGCCAGCAGTTACCCTGGTCGGATTACGCAGTATTTT	CASSYPGRITQYF
-	TRBD1	18	TRBJ2-3	TRBV10-3	TGTGCCATCAGTGAGTTGAGACAGGGAATTTTGGTGACAGATACGCAGTATTTT	CAISELRQGILVTDTQYF
-	-	14	TRBJ1-5	TRBV7-9	TGTGCCAGCAGCTTGGCAGGGCGCAATCAGCCCCAGCATTTT	CASSLAGRNQPQHF
-	TRBD2	14	TRBJ2-5	TRBV7-9	TGTGCCAGCAGCCGAGCGGGAGTGGGTGAGACCCAGTACTTC	CASSRAGVGETQYF
-	-	13	TRBJ2-1	TRBV7-3	TGTGCCAGCAGCTTATCAGGGATCAATGAGCAGTTCTTC	CASSLSGINEQFF
-	-	14	TRBJ1-2	TRBV4-3	TGCGCCAGCAGCCCCGGGACAACCGCTCATGGCTACACCTTC	CASSPGTTAHGYTF